This T cell receptor beta chain was observed in a study of regulatory T cells in long-lasting Graves disease. In germline, CDR1 is DFQATT, CDR2 SNEGSKA (reference sequence). There are 13 residues in the CDR3. V lost 3 bases to trimming and J lost 6 bases; unmatched junction nucleotides: 4. Time point: persistent/refractory GD, antithyroid drugs over 5 years with positive TRAb. With RNA extracted from PBMCs as input, the TCR library was made. Staff took roughly 8.8 milliliters of peripheral blood and put it into EDTA tubes. This clonotype was observed a few times. Researchers made TCR beta libraries by using iRepertoire HTBI primers and running Arm-PCR on CDR3 regions. One entry per CDR3 protein, called by TCRdb with MiXCR from the multiplex PCR reads. The sample records over 650,000 distinct CDR3 sequences, 30% being singletons.

The rearrangement uses TRBV20-1 and TRBJ1-4; 7 bases fit TRBD1. Sequenced material: peripheral blood mononuclear cells (PBMCs), taken when the disease was refractory, from a patient treated with antithyroid drugs. This clonotype originated in a female donor with Graves disease. The CDR3: CSASQDRDEKLFF. The CDR3 DNA is TGCAGTGCTAGCCAAGACAGGGATGAAAAACTGTTTTTT.